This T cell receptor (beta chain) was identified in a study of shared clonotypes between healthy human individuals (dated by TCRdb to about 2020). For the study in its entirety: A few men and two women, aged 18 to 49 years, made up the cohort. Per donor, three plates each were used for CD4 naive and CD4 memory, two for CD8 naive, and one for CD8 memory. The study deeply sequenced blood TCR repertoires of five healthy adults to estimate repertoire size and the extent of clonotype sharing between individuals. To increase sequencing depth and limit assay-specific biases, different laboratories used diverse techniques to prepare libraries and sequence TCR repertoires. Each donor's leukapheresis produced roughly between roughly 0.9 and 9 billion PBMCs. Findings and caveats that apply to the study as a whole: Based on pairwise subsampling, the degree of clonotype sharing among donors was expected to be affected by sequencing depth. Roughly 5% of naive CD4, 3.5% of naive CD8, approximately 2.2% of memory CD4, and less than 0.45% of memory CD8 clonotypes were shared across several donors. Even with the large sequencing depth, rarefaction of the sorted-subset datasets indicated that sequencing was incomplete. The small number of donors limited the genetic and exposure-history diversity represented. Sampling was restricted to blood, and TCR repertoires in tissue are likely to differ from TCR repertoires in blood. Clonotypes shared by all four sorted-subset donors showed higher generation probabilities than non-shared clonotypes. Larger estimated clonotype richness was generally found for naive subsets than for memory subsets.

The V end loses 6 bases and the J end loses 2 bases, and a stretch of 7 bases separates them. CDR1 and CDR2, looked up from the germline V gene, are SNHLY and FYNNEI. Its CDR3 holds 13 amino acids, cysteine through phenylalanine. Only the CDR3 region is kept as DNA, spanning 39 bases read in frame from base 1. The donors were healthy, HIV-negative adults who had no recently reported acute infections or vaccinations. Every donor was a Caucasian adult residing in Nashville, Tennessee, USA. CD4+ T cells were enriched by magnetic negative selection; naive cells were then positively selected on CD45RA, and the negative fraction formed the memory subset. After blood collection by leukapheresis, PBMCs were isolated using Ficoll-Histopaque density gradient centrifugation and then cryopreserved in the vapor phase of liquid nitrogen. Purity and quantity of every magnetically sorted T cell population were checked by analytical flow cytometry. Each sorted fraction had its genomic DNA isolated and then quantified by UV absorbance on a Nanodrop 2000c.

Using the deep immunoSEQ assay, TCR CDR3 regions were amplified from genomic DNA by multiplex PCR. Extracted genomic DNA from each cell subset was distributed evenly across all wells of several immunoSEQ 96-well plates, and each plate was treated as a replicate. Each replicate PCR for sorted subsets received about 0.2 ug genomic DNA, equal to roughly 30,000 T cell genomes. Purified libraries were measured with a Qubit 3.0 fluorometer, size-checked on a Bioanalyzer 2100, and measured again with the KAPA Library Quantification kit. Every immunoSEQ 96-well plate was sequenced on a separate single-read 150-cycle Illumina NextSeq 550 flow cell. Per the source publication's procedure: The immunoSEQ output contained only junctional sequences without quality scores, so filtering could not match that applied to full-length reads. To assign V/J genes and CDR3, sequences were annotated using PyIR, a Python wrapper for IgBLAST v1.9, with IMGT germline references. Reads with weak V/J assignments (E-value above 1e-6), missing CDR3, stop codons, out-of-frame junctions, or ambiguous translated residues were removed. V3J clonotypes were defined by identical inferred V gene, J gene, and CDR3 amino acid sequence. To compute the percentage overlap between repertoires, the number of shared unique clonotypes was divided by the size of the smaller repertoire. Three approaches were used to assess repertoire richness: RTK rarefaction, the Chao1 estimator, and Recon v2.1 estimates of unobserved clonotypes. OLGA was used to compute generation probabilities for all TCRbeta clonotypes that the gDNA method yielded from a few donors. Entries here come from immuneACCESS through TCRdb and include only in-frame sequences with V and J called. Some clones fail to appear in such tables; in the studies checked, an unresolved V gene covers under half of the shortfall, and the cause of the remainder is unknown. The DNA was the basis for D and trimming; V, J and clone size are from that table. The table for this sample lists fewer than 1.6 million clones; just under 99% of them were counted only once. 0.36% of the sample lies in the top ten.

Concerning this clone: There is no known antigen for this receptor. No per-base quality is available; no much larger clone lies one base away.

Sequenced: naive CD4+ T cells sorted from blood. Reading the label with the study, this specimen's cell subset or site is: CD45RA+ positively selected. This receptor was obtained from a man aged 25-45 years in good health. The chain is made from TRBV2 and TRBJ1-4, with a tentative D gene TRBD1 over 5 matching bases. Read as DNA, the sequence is TGTGCCAGCAGGGCAGGGACTAATGAAAAACTGTTTTTT. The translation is CASRAGTNEKLFF.